The T cell receptor (beta chain) under discussion was sequenced for a study of blood T cell repertoires in COVID-19. The wider study: Acute and convalescent COVID-19 samples came from the United States, Italy and Spain.

Profiling relied on immunoSEQ multiplex PCR, and the TCRdb table lists in-frame clones only, not all of them. The table includes approximately 200,000 clones, about 90% detected once. V dropped 1 base and J dropped 5 bases, with 9 bases sitting between them. CDR1 is MGHRA, CDR2 YSYEKL, per germline. CDR3 length: 13 amino acids. The specimen was PBMCs or T cells enriched from blood (not recorded which). The chain is built from TRBV4-1 and TRBJ2-7; D is uncertain. The TCR originated in a young woman who had been exposed to COVID-19. CDR3 in amino acids: CASSQVATDEQYF. CDR3 coding DNA: TGCGCCAGCAGCCAAGTGGCAACCGACGAGCAGTACTTC.